This T cell receptor beta chain was recovered during a study of spatial heterogeneity in lung cancer. The time point denotes: sample taken at primary tumor resection. The roughly 79 donors had untreated early-stage non-small cell lung cancer. Whole RNA, which was extracted from tumor, nontumor lung tissue or frozen PBMC, was sequenced without any cell sorting. Individually, TCR cDNA molecules were each labelled with a unique molecular identifier. One entry per CDR3 protein, called by TCRdb with MiXCR from the 5' RACE reads. The table records 40,000 to 55,000 distinct CDR3 sequences, roughly 13% of them present only once. General study findings and limits: Ubiquitous expanded tumor TCRs appeared in blood more at resection than follow-up.

This clonotype occurred many times. Its cognate antigen is unknown. The TCR originated in a male donor with early-stage non-small cell lung cancer. Source: PBMCs, taken at surgery.

The CDR3 protein is CASSYTKNTGELFF. In DNA form, the CDR3 reads TGTGCCAGCAGTTACACCAAAAACACCGGGGAGCTGTTTTTT. This chain uses TRBV6-5 with TRBJ2-2; D ambiguous. Germline CDR1 is MNHEY and CDR2 is SVGAGI. Trimming cost V 2 bases and J 2 bases, with 6 bases left between them. This CDR3 comprises 14 residues.